The clone carrying this T cell receptor beta chain has a count of ten or more. Construction of the TCRbeta library involved unique molecular identifiers. Using its own MiXCR run on the PCR reads, TCRdb lists one record per CDR3 protein. The data hold about 240,000 distinct CDR3 sequences, with approximately 12% observed a single time. V dropped 0 bases and J dropped 6 bases, with 8 bases sitting between them. The CDR3 length is 13 residues. The germline V gene encodes CDR1 PRHDT and CDR2 FYEKMQ (reference sequence). The data stem from a study of T-cell reconstitution after alpha-beta-depleted transplantation in children.

V gene TRBV13 combines with J gene TRBJ1-2, with D possibly TRBD1 on 5 matching bases. The sequences come from PBMCs from the stem cell graft donor, collected from the stem cell graft. This clonotype was sampled from a human donor who donated a stem cell graft to a child with acute lymphoblastic leukemia. CDR3 sequence reads: CASSLGGRDGYTF. The CDR3 DNA sequence: TGTGCCAGCAGCTTAGGGGGCAGGGATGGCTACACCTTC.